One and the same sample provided the 23 T cell receptor beta chains below, sequenced in a study of Ad26.COV2.S vaccination and SARS-CoV-2 variants. Documented treatment: 15 to 20 received Ad26.COV2.S at low or high dose, single or two shots; roughly five received placebo; per-sample allocation not given. Sampling was performed 63 days after the first vaccine or placebo injection. This table comes from immunoSEQ multiplex PCR, and its TCRdb copy is limited to in-frame clones, with some not included. Counted here are 410,000 or so clones, 75% to 95% occurring once; the ten biggest clones make up 9% to 15%. The sequenced sample was peripheral blood, obtained in a trial of Ad26.COV2.S vaccine versus placebo. The receptors were sampled from a person aged 18-60 years who received the Ad26.COV2.S COVID-19 vaccine or a placebo.

J is TRBJ1-2 and V is TRBV5-5, with D uncertain. Per germline, CDR1 SGHKS and CDR2 YYEKEE (reference sequence). This CDR3 region has 13 residues. V lost 0 bases, J lost 4 bases, and 7 bases lay in between. The CDR3 DNA reads TGTGCCAGCAGCTTGGGCGTCAGCTATGGCTACACCTTC. This gives the protein CASSLGVSYGYTF.

This clone appeared once. The junction and the germline gene differ at one end; a read error may be behind it. This chain connects TRBV7-9 to TRBJ2-1; 10 nucleotides match TRBD2. Per the germline V gene, CDR1 is SEHNR and CDR2 is FQNEAQ (reference sequence). The CDR3 is made up of 17 amino acids. The CDR3 sequence: CASTLTAAGGPDNEQFF. CDR3 sequence (DNA): TGTGCCAGCACCTTAACCGCAGCGGGAGGGCCCGACAATGAGCAGTTCTTC. Complete variable domain (other parts from reference TRBV7-9 and TRBJ2-1): DTGVSQNPRHKITKRGQNVTFRCDPISEHNRLYWYRQTLGQGPEFLTYFQNEAQLEKSRLLSDRFSAERPKGSFSTLEIQRTEQGDSAMYLCASTLTAAGGPDNEQFFGPGTRLTVL.

This rearrangement joins TRBV7-8 to TRBJ2-5, with TRBD2 matching 8 bases. The germline V gene encodes CDR1 SGHVS and CDR2 FQNEAQ. The CDR3 is 14 amino acids. V lost 3 bases to trimming and J lost 4 bases; unmatched junction nucleotides: 4. CDR3 sequence (DNA): TGTGCCAGCAGCTTCGCGGGAGGTGGAGAGACCCAGTACTTC. Its protein is CASSFAGGGETQYF. Together with reference TRBV7-8 and TRBJ2-5, the CDR3 gives the full variable domain: GAGVSQSPRYKVAKRGQDVALRCDPISGHVSLFWYQQALGQGPEFLTYFQNEAQLDKSGLPSDRFFAERPEGSVSTLKIQRTQQEDSAVYLCASSFAGGGETQYFGPGTRLLVL.

This clone was found once. J is TRBJ1-1 and V is TRBV6-5; maybe TRBD1 (5 bases). V lost 0 bases, J lost 5 bases, and 13 bases lay in between. The germline gives CDR1 MNHEY, CDR2 SVGAGI. This CDR3 comprises 15 residues. CDR3 region: CASSYSEQVGTEAFF. The DNA for the CDR3 is TGTGCCAGCAGTTACTCGGAACAGGTCGGGACTGAAGCTTTCTTT.

This chain uses TRBV30 with TRBJ1-5; D is ambiguous. The germline V gene has CDR1 GTSNPN and CDR2 SVGIG (reference sequence). The V and J ends lost 2 bases and 6 bases respectively, with 11 bases between them. The CDR3 covers 13 residues. The CDR3 coding sequence is TGTGCCTGGAGTCCATCGCCTATTCAGCCCCAGCATTTT. Its protein is CAWSPSPIQPQHF.

This clone was counted a few times. The genes are TRBV5-4 and TRBJ2-7; D perhaps matches TRBD2 (6 bases). CDR3 length: 12 amino acids. Per germline, CDR1 SGHNT and CDR2 YYREEE (reference sequence). Trimming shortened V by 4 bases and J by 7 bases, and 12 bases separated the two germline ends. CDR3 amino acids: CASSRTGEEQYF. The CDR3 DNA reads TGTGCCAGCAGCCGTACGGGAGAAGAGCAGTACTTC.

This chain links TRBV19 with TRBJ2-4, with D perhaps being TRBD1 or TRBD2 (5 bases each). The V and J ends lost 7 bases and 0 bases respectively, with 13 bases between them. This CDR3 comprises 15 residues. Germline V gives CDR1 LNHDA, CDR2 SQIVND (reference sequence). CDR3 sequence reads: CASKDMGVAKNIQYF. The CDR3, as DNA: TGTGCCAGTAAGGATATGGGGGTAGCCAAAAACATTCAGTACTTC.

On this clone itself: Other DNA variants within this sample encode the same CDR3. The chain joins TRBV5-1 to TRBJ1-1; the D gene is possibly TRBD1 (6 bases). The CDR3 spans 13 residues. The V gene's germline CDR1 is SGHRS and CDR2 YFSETQ. V dropped 0 bases and J dropped 5 bases, with 8 bases sitting between them. CDR3 residues: CASSLEGGTEAFF. The CDR3 nucleotides are TGCGCCAGCAGCTTGGAAGGGGGGACTGAAGCTTTCTTT.

J is TRBJ1-1 and V is TRBV29-1; 11 bases are a match to TRBD1. Germline V gives CDR1 SQVTM, CDR2 ANQGSEA. V shed 4 bases, J shed 5 bases, and the junction held 3 bases outside the gene matches. The CDR3 consists of 13 residues. In DNA, the CDR3 is TGCAGCGTTGGGGGACAGGGGGTGACTGAAGCTTTCTTT. Translation gives CSVGGQGVTEAFF.

The chain carries TRBV18 and TRBJ1-3; TRBD1 aligns across 10 bases. The CDR3 length is 15 residues. J was trimmed by 4 bases and V by 7 bases; bases with no gene match: 7. The germline CDR1 and CDR2 sequences are KGHSH and LQKENI. The DNA of the CDR3 is TGTGCCAGCTTCTCGACAGGGGGCGTCGGAAACACCATATATTTT. It specifies CASFSTGGVGNTIYF.

The V and J genes are TRBV11-3 and TRBJ2-1; D gene ambiguous. From germline, CDR1 is SGHNT and CDR2 YENEEA. The CDR3 has 14 amino acids. V was cut by 5 bases and J by 4 bases, with 12 bases left in between. The DNA of the CDR3 is TGTGCCAGCAGCCAAGTAGCTCTTTACAATGAGCAGTTCTTC. Protein product: CASSQVALYNEQFF.

V usage is TRBV15 and J usage is TRBJ1-2; D unresolved. The CDR3 is 14 residues long. Germline V gene data show CDR1 as LNHNV and CDR2 as YYDKDF (reference sequence). With 0 bases removed from V and 4 bases from J, the gap between germline ends came to 9 bases. DNA of the CDR3: TGTGCCACCAGCAGAGATACGCAGCCCTATGGCTACACCTTC. This encodes CATSRDTQPYGYTF.

The V and J genes are TRBV28 and TRBJ1-2; D not resolved. CDR3 size: 16 residues. V shed 3 bases and J shed 0 bases, with 14 bases lying between them. The germline V gene has CDR1 MDHEN and CDR2 SYDVKM. For the CDR3, the DNA is TGTGCCAGCAGTTTCCCCGAGGGCCGTACTAACTATGGCTACACCTTC. This translates into CASSFPEGRTNYGYTF.

The CDR3 protein is CASSPLIRGASTDTQYF. The CDR3 bases are TGTGCCAGCAGCCCGCTAATAAGGGGAGCGAGCACAGATACGCAGTATTTT. The rearrangement joins TRBV7-2 to TRBJ2-3; D might be TRBD1 or TRBD2, each matching 5 bases. Germline CDR1 reads SGHTA; CDR2 reads FQGNSA. The length of the CDR3 is 17 residues. V was clipped by 5 bases and J by 0 bases, with 18 bases between them.

This chain connects TRBV7-9 to TRBJ2-1; D unclear. CDR1 SEHNR and CDR2 FQNEAQ come from the germline V gene (reference sequence). With 6 bases removed from V and 15 bases from J, the gap between germline ends came to 9 bases. The CDR3 runs 9 residues. CDR3 amino acids: CASSQLRFF. Written as DNA, the CDR3 is TGTGCCAGCAGTCAACTTCGGTTCTTC. Variable domain in full (rest from reference TRBV7-9 and TRBJ2-1): DTGVSQNPRHKITKRGQNVTFRCDPISEHNRLYWYRQTLGQGPEFLTYFQNEAQLEKSRLLSDRFSAERPKGSFSTLEIQRTEQGDSAMYLCASSQLRFFGPGTRLTVL.

This chain links TRBV5-4 with TRBJ2-7; D unclear. Trimming pared 4 bases from V and 3 bases from J, leaving 5 bases between. Germline V CDR1 and CDR2: SGHNT, YYREEE (reference sequence). There are 11 residues in the CDR3. The CDR3 reads CASSNRYEQYF. Written as DNA, the CDR3 is TGTGCCAGCAGCAACCGCTACGAGCAGTACTTC. Filled out from reference TRBV5-4 and TRBJ2-7, the complete variable domain reads ETGVTQSPTHLIKTRGQQVTLRCSSQSGHNTVSWYQQALGQGPQFIFQYYREEENGRGNFPPRFSGLQFPNYSSELNVNALELDDSALYLCASSNRYEQYFGPGTRLTVT.

The chain employs TRBV5-5 and TRBJ1-4, with TRBD1 matching over 8 bases. The CDR3 consists of 15 residues. After removal of 3 bases from V and 7 bases from J, the junction contained 8 bases not matched to a gene. Germline assignment: CDR1 SGHKS and CDR2 YYEKEE (reference sequence). In DNA form, the CDR3 reads TGTGCCAGCAGCTCTGACAGGGGAAGGGGTGAAAAACTGTTTTTT. This codes for CASSSDRGRGEKLFF.

This chain uses TRBV10-3 with TRBJ2-2, with D tentatively TRBD2 (5 bases). CDR1 is ENHRY and CDR2 is SYGVKD in the germline V gene. Trimming left V 2 bases short and J 4 bases short, with 8 bases between. The CDR3 covers 14 residues. This CDR3 reads CAISEREGTGELFF. The CDR3 DNA sequence: TGTGCCATCAGTGAGCGGGAAGGCACCGGGGAGCTGTTTTTT.

This clone has a single count. Other DNA variants within this sample encode the same CDR3. The V and J genes are TRBV19 and TRBJ2-3; 7 bases are a match to TRBD2. CDR3 length: 12 amino acids. J gave up 6 bases and V 3 bases, and 0 bases lay outside the gene matches. Germline CDR1 LNHDA, CDR2 SQIVND (reference sequence). The CDR3 spells CASSISGDTQYF. DNA for the CDR3: TGTGCCAGTAGTATTAGCGGGGATACGCAGTATTTT.

The genes are TRBV25-1 and TRBJ1-5, with 7 positions matching TRBD1. The CDR3 length is 15 residues. Germline CDR1 reads MGHDK; CDR2 reads SYGVNS. With V trimmed by 2 bases and J by 6 bases, 7 bases remained unmatched. The CDR3 region has the DNA TGTGCCAGCAGTGAAGAGGGGGCGGGGAGTCAGCCCCAGCATTTT. Protein product: CASSEEGAGSQPQHF.

The chain links TRBV28 to TRBJ1-4; no reliable D call. This CDR3 spans 15 amino acids. Germline values: CDR1 MDHEN, CDR2 SYDVKM. Trimming cost V 3 bases and J 4 bases, with 12 bases left between them. CDR3 sequence reads: CASSFNRRRNEKLFF. The CDR3 DNA is TGTGCCAGCAGTTTCAACAGAAGACGTAATGAAAAACTGTTTTTT.

This chain joins TRBV28 and TRBJ2-7, with D unresolved. Germline CDR1 and CDR2: MDHEN and SYDVKM. V was shortened by 4 bases and J by 0 bases, with 10 bases between the two germline ends. The CDR3 length is 14 residues. CDR3 residues: CASSSRLHSYEQYF. The CDR3 coding sequence is TGTGCCAGCAGTTCCAGACTCCACTCCTACGAGCAGTACTTC.

CDR3 loop: CASSPSVGELFF. The CDR3 DNA follows: TGTGCCAGCAGTCCATCAGTTGGGGAGCTGTTTTTT. The chain uses TRBV28 and TRBJ2-2, with D unresolved. The CDR3 length is 12 residues. Trimming stripped 5 bases from V and 8 bases from J, with 9 bases between. Germline CDR1 and CDR2: MDHEN and SYDVKM.